The 15 T cell receptor beta chains below come from one sample, sequenced in a study of technical replicates of blood from several donors. Generated by immunoSEQ multiplex PCR, the TCRdb table keeps only in-frame clones and is missing some. This table holds some 70,000 clones, approximately 91% found once. The source material was PBMCs. These receptors were obtained from a human donor in good health. Some clones in this sample may be carry-over from other donors' samples.

The chain has TRBV5-1 and TRBJ2-7; D unclear. Germline V gene data show CDR1 as SGHRS and CDR2 as YFSETQ. The V end was cut by 0 bases, the J end by 6 bases, with 16 bases between. This CDR3 is 15 amino acids long. The CDR3 region has the DNA TGCGCCAGCAGCTTGGCGATGGTGGGTTCGGGCGAGCAGTACTTC. Translated: CASSLAMVGSGEQYF.

V gene TRBV4-3 combines with J gene TRBJ2-5; the match to TRBD2 covers 15 bases. The CDR3 is made up of 17 amino acids. The germline CDR1 and CDR2 sequences are LGHNA and YSLEER. Trimming removed 4 bases from V and 2 bases from J; junction bases left unmatched: 5. The CDR3 DNA reads TGCGCCAGCAGCCGGGGACTAGCGGGGGGCCAACAAGAGACCCAGTACTTC. This sequence encodes CASSRGLAGGQQETQYF.

J is TRBJ2-2 and V is TRBV4-2, with TRBD1 matching 11 bases. Germline CDR1 reads LGHNA; CDR2 reads YNFKEQ. The CDR3 runs 16 residues. The V and J ends lost 1 base and 7 bases, in that order; junction bases with no gene match: 5. The CDR3 region has the DNA TGTGCCAGCAGCCAAGCCGGGACAGGGGGATTCGGGGAGCTGTTTTTT. Translating gives CASSQAGTGGFGELFF.

The chain couples TRBV10-3 to TRBJ2-1; TRBD2 aligns across 9 bases. J lost 5 bases, V lost 3 bases, and 5 bases had no gene match. The CDR3 has 15 amino acids. Germline V lookup: CDR1 ENHRY, CDR2 SYGVKD. In nucleotides, the CDR3 is TGTGCCATCAGTGAAAGCGGGAGGACCCACAATGAGCAGTTCTTC. This encodes CAISESGRTHNEQFF.

J is TRBJ2-7 and V is TRBV25-1, with D maybe TRBD2 (7 bases). CDR1 MGHDK and CDR2 SYGVNS come from the germline V gene. V lost 5 bases and J 5 bases, leaving 25 bases between the germline ends. The length of the CDR3 is 17 residues. For the CDR3, the DNA is TGTGCCAGCAGTCCACAAGGTGGAGGGGGGGGGAGGCACGAGCAGTACTTC. It codes for CASSPQGGGGGRHEQYF.

CDR3 region: CASRRQASGSNTGELFF. For the CDR3, the DNA is TGTGCCAGCCGAAGACAGGCTAGCGGGTCGAACACCGGGGAGCTGTTTTTT. The rearrangement links TRBV19 to TRBJ2-2, with TRBD2 matching 8 bases. The CDR3 runs 17 residues. Germline CDR1 and CDR2: LNHDA and SQIVND (reference sequence). The trim removed 9 bases at V and 0 bases at J, leaving 12 bases unmatched.

This sequence joins TRBV19 and TRBJ2-7, with 9 bases aligning to TRBD1. This CDR3 is 16 amino acids long. The germline V gene encodes CDR1 LNHDA and CDR2 SQIVND (reference sequence). V lost 3 bases to trimming and J lost 4 bases; unmatched junction nucleotides: 10. This CDR3 is CASSMGWTGVLYEQYF. CDR3 bases: TGTGCCAGTAGTATGGGCTGGACAGGGGTTCTGTACGAGCAGTACTTC.

This clone was detected once. The chain carries TRBV5-1 and TRBJ2-7, with TRBD1 matching over 10 bases. The germline CDR1 and CDR2 sequences are SGHRS and YFSETQ. Trimming at V came to 4 bases and at J to 7 bases, leaving 8 bases not matched to a gene. This CDR3 has 14 residues. CDR3 in amino acids: CASSLLVGQGEQYF. CDR3 nucleotide sequence: TGCGCCAGCAGCCTGCTAGTGGGACAGGGGGAGCAGTACTTC. The whole variable domain, remainder taken from reference TRBV5-1 and TRBJ2-7, is KAGVTQTPRYLIKTRGQQVTLSCSPISGHRSVSWYQQTPGQGLQFLFEYFSETQRNKGNFPGRFSGRQFSNSRSEMNVSTLELGDSALYLCASSLLVGQGEQYFGPGTRLTVT.

The rearrangement links TRBV11-3 to TRBJ2-3, with 7 bases matching TRBD1. The germline CDR1 and CDR2 sequences are SGHNT and YENEEA. The CDR3 consists of 15 residues. Germline trimming cut 1 base from V and 5 bases from J; bases unmatched to any gene: 6. CDR3 bases: TGTGCCAGCAGCTTAGGAGACAGGGCTGGAGATACGCAGTATTTT. It translates to CASSLGDRAGDTQYF.

The J gene is TRBJ1-2, the V gene TRBV11-2; a weak D match, TRBD1 (5 bases). Germline CDR1 SGHAT, CDR2 FQNNGV. The CDR3 has 15 residues. Trimming cost V 5 bases and J 2 bases, with 15 bases left between them. DNA for the CDR3: TGTGCCAGCAGCCAAAACGGGGGTCGAAACTATGGCTACACCTTC. Its protein is CASSQNGGRNYGYTF.

In this sample, this clone turned up a few times. The chain combines TRBV10-3 with TRBJ2-7; 14 bases fit TRBD2. Germline values: CDR1 ENHRY, CDR2 SYGVKD. This CDR3 is built from 20 residues. Trimming cost V 5 bases and J 4 bases; bases outside gene matches: 19. This CDR3 is CAISPLFSGTSGGDSYEQYF. In DNA form, the CDR3 reads TGTGCCATCAGTCCTCTCTTTTCAGGGACTAGCGGGGGTGACTCATACGAGCAGTACTTC.

The genes are TRBV5-1 and TRBJ2-1; perhaps TRBD1 as D (5 bases). CDR1 and CDR2 (germline): SGHRS, YFSETQ. The CDR3 totals 13 residues. The V end was cut by 6 bases, the J end by 8 bases, with 15 bases between. The CDR3 is CASIIVGVHEQFF. The DNA for the CDR3 is TGCGCCAGCATAATTGTAGGGGTACATGAGCAGTTCTTC.

V and J are TRBV29-1 and TRBJ2-5; 11 nucleotides line up with TRBD2. This CDR3 spans 15 amino acids. Germline CDR1 SQVTM, CDR2 ANQGSEA. V shed 8 bases and J 3 bases; nucleotides not matched to a gene: 11. The CDR3 coding sequence is TGCAGCTGGACTAGCGGGCCGCGATCTAAAGAGACCCAGTACTTC. It specifies CSWTSGPRSKETQYF. Together with reference TRBV29-1 and TRBJ2-5, the CDR3 gives the full variable domain: SAVISQKPSRDICQRGTSLTIQCQVDSQVTMMFWYRQQPGQSLTLIATANQGSEATYESGFVIDKFPISRPNLTFSTLTVSNMSPEDSSIYLCSWTSGPRSKETQYFGPGTRLLVL.

This clone is a singleton in its sample. V and J are TRBV7-9 and TRBJ1-2, with D perhaps TRBD1 (6 bases). The V and J ends lost 6 bases and 6 bases respectively, with 11 bases between them. Germline V gene data show CDR1 as SEHNR and CDR2 as FQNEAQ (reference sequence). The CDR3 sequence is 12 residues long. CDR3 DNA: TGTGCCAGCAGGGATCCAGGGGATGGCTACACCTTC. Translating it yields CASRDPGDGYTF.

This clone was seen a handful of times. The chain uses TRBV4-1 and TRBJ1-2, with TRBD1 identical over 9 bases. Germline V gene data show CDR1 as MGHRA and CDR2 as YSYEKL. V shed 1 base and J 7 bases; nucleotides not matched to a gene: 10. The CDR3 extends over 16 amino acids. The CDR3 region is CASSQVPYRGPGGYTF. Written as DNA, the CDR3 is TGCGCCAGCAGCCAAGTTCCCTACAGGGGGCCGGGTGGCTACACCTTC.